Shown below are 5 T cell receptor beta chains from a single sample sequenced in a study of blood T cell repertoires in COVID-19. Repertoires were generated with immunoSEQ multiplex PCR, while TCRdb's copy carries only in-frame clones and drops some. There are some 200,000 clones in the sample; roughly 82% occur only once, and 10% to 15% lies in the top ten. The sample consisted of PBMCs or T cells enriched from blood (not recorded which). All receptors derive from a man aged 40-49 years who had recovered from COVID-19.

The V call is TRBV18, the J call TRBJ1-4; no clear D gene. This CDR3 region has 16 residues. Germline V gene lookup returns CDR1 KGHSH and CDR2 LQKENI. With 6 bases removed from V and 5 bases from J, the gap between germline ends came to 19 bases. In nucleotides, the CDR3 is TGTGCCAGCTCGCGAGATACTCCGGGAGGGAATGAAAAACTGTTTTTT. As protein: CASSRDTPGGNEKLFF.

The rearrangement links TRBV6-5 to TRBJ1-6; 8 positions agree with TRBD1. V was pared by 5 bases and J by 1 base, with 1 base of the junction left unmatched. This CDR3 is 15 amino acids long. Germline assignment: CDR1 MNHEY and CDR2 SVGAGI. The CDR3 DNA reads TGTGCCAGCAGTACAGGGGGGTCCTATAATTCACCCCTCCACTTT. It is translated as CASSTGGSYNSPLHF.

The chain is built from TRBV5-1 and TRBJ2-5, with D perhaps TRBD1 (5 bases). The germline V and J ends were trimmed by 0 bases and 3 bases, with 9 bases remaining between them. The germline CDR1 and CDR2 sequences are SGHRS and YFSETQ. The CDR3 sequence is 14 residues long. CDR3 DNA sequence: TGCGCCAGCAGCTTGGCCAAAGGGGAAGAGACCCAGTACTTC. This codes for CASSLAKGEETQYF.

The V call is TRBV7-9, the J call TRBJ1-2, with D perhaps TRBD1 (6 bases). The CDR3 runs 14 residues. Germline V gives CDR1 SEHNR, CDR2 FQNEAQ (reference sequence). The V and J ends lost 3 bases and 7 bases respectively, with 15 bases between them. The CDR3 DNA follows: TGTGCCAGCAGCTTCGACAGGCTAGGGGGTGGCTACACCTTC. Translation: CASSFDRLGGGYTF.

The CDR3, as DNA: TGTGCCAGCAGCTTAGCCGGGACTAACTACAATGAGCAGTTCTTC. Its protein product is CASSLAGTNYNEQFF. The chain links TRBV7-2 to TRBJ2-1; TRBD2 matches 7 bases. Per the germline V gene, CDR1 is SGHTA and CDR2 is FQGNSA. V lost 0 bases to trimming and J lost 3 bases; unmatched junction nucleotides: 2. The CDR3 is 15 amino acids.